A selection of T cell receptor beta chains follows, all from one sample in a study of CD8 T cells in Susac syndrome. MiXCR, run by TCRdb on the immunoSEQ multiplex PCR reads, gives a single entry per CDR3 protein. Among 180,000 or so distinct CDR3 sequences listed, approximately 96% were seen once. Sequences were obtained from CD4+ T cells from PBMCs. The receptors were gathered from a human donor in good health. Each CDR3 is given with its conserved first and last residue. The D gene is left open where the match is weak. Not all rows give a size; the values are once, few, many and, for expanded clones, a class.

clone_size	v_call	d_call	j_call	cdr3_nt	cdr3_aa
-	TRBV28	TRBD2	TRBJ2-1	TGTGCCAGCAGTATTATAGCGGGGGCGTATCAGTTCTTC	CASSIIAGAYQFF
-	TRBV20-1	TRBD2	TRBJ2-1	TGCAGTGCTAGACCTCCGACTAGCGGGGGGGCAGGTGAGCAGTTCTTC	CSARPPTSGGAGEQFF
-	TRBV6-2/TRBV6-3	-	TRBJ1-6	TGTGCCAGCAGCCCACAGGGAAACTCACCCCTCCACTTT	CASSPQGNSPLHF
-	TRBV20-1	-	TRBJ1-2	TGCAGTGCTAGAGATCGACGGACGAACTATGGCTACACCTTC	CSARDRRTNYGYTF
once	TRBV3-1	-	TRBJ1-6	TGTGCCAGCAGTCCCGGTCGGGACGGGGGTTATAATTCACCCCTCCACTTT	CASSPGRDGGYNSPLHF
-	TRBV24-1	-	TRBJ2-5	TGTGCCACCAGTGATGGGCAGGGCCGAGAGACCCAGTACTTC	CATSDGQGRETQYF
-	TRBV18	-	TRBJ1-5	TGTGCCAGCTCCCGCTCAAACAGGGCTGATCAGCCCCAGCATTTT	CASSRSNRADQPQHF
-	TRBV7-8	TRBD1	TRBJ2-1	TGTGCCAGCAGCTTAGAAGGGACAGGGCTCGGGGGGCAGTTCTTC	CASSLEGTGLGGQFF
-	TRBV20-1	TRBD2	TRBJ2-5	TGCAGTGCTAGAGATCCGCGGGGGGGTCGGAAGACCCAGTACTTC	CSARDPRGGRKTQYF
-	TRBV6-2/TRBV6-3	-	TRBJ2-1	TGTGCCAGCAGCCTTGACAGTTCAGGGAACAATGAGCAGTTCTTC	CASSLDSSGNNEQFF